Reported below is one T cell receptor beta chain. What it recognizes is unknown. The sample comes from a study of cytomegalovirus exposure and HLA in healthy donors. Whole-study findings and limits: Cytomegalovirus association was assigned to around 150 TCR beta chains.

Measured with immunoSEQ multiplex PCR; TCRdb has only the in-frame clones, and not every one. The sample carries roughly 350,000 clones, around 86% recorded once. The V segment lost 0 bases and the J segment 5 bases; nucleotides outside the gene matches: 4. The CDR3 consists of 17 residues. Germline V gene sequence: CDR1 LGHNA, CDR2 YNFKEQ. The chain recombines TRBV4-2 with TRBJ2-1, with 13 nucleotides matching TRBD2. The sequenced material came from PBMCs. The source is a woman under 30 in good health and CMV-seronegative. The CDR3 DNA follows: TGTGCCAGCAGCCAAGAGTGGGGGACTAGCGGGAACAATGAGCAGTTCTTC. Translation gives CASSQEWGTSGNNEQFF.